A selection of T cell receptor beta chains follows, all from one sample in a study of blood T cells in healthy people across ages. Each CDR3 protein gets one entry after TCRdb re-called the 5' RACE reads with MiXCR. The sample records about 730,000 distinct CDR3 sequences, roughly two fifths being singletons. Sequencing input: blood. The receptors were sampled from a woman aged 55-69 years in good health. The CDR3 runs from the conserved cysteine through the conserved F or W.

V gene,J gene,CDR3 length,CDR3 protein
TRBV9,TRBJ2-5,14,CASSVDARQETQYF
TRBV6-5,TRBJ1-2,15,CASSYGAVANYGYTF
TRBV3-1,TRBJ2-5,17,CASSQSSLRGGQETQYF
TRBV2,TRBJ2-1,15,CASSVGQPSNNEQFF
TRBV9,TRBJ2-3,15,CASSADRGYTDTQYF
TRBV6-6,TRBJ2-1,16,CASSGTGTGVGNEQFF
TRBV7-2,TRBJ1-2,16,CASSLVGDGLGSGYTF
TRBV20-1,TRBJ2-7,11,CSARNRGEQYF
TRBV7-2,TRBJ1-1,13,CASSLQTDREAFF
TRBV4-2,TRBJ2-3,15,CASSQERGSTDTQYF
TRBV25-1,TRBJ1-2,15,CASSVTATDNYGYTF
TRBV4-1,TRBJ2-5,15,CASSPGSTVLETQYF
TRBV9,TRBJ1-2,13,CTSSPGGGLGYTF
TRBV9,TRBJ2-7,16,CASSVAPQEAGYEQYF
TRBV4-3,TRBJ2-1,15,CASSQSAVSYNEQFF
TRBV4-2,TRBJ2-5,19,CASSQDSALRAGAKETQYF
TRBV29-1,TRBJ2-7,16,CSVEEQWGGTTYEQYF
TRBV30,TRBJ1-1,13,CAWSPGQYTEAFF
TRBV4-2,TRBJ2-5,13,CASSQQLFETQYF
TRBV7-2,TRBJ2-7,14,CASTNYQGAYEQYF
TRBV6-6,TRBJ2-5,11,CASSGGRGQYF
TRBV4-2,TRBJ1-2,14,CASSQDIAIYGYTF
TRBV3-1,TRBJ1-2,15,CASSQESRALYGYTF
TRBV27,TRBJ2-3,15,CASSPGYSSTDTQYF
TRBV20-1,TRBJ1-2,14,CSASGTKETYGYTF
TRBV7-2,TRBJ2-1,13,CATRRLRSNEQFF
TRBV14,TRBJ1-4,17,CASSQELGSVANEKLFF
TRBV5-1,TRBJ2-1,15,CASGLAGGDYNEQFF
TRBV18,.,24,CASSQAYSGTGGAGLLSGGSEQYF
TRBV12-3/TRBV12-4,.,14,CASSLSLAQNEQYF
TRBV4-2,TRBJ2-1,15,CASSPGGGTYNEQFF
TRBV20-1,TRBJ2-1,14,CSASTAAVFNEQFF
TRBV12-3/TRBV12-4,.,13,CANSLGQGSEQYF
TRBV28,TRBJ1-1,14,CASSGGGRVTEAFF
TRBV3-1,TRBJ2-5,18,CASSQDWRVAPYQETQYF
TRBV3-1,TRBJ2-7,15,CASSQHQGISYEQYF
TRBV12-3/TRBV12-4,TRBJ1-5,15,CASSNTGDSNQPQHF
TRBV5-5,TRBJ1-4,15,CASSTAGTVWEKLFF
TRBV7-2,TRBJ1-4,14,CASSLVWDGEKLFF
TRBV7-8,TRBJ1-4,14,CASNLGGTNEKLFF
TRBV29-1,TRBJ2-2,14,CSVDSVYGAGELFF
TRBV27,TRBJ2-3,11,CASSGRFTQYF
TRBV7-9,TRBJ2-7,15,CASSPQGSVSYEQYF
TRBV12-3/TRBV12-4,TRBJ2-7,15,CASSATSGDPYEQYF
TRBV5-1,TRBJ2-3,16,CASSAGLAGGTDTQYF
TRBV20-1,TRBJ2-1,15,CSAVSGTSGYNEQFF
TRBV5-4,TRBJ1-2,13,CASSFDTYYGYTF
TRBV20-1,TRBJ2-7,13,CSARDRVNYEQYF
TRBV7-2,TRBJ2-5,12,CASSGLQETQYF
TRBV24-1,TRBJ1-2,16,CATSDPSTGADYGYTF